Given below is one T cell receptor beta chain in context. Its antigen is currently unknown. The sample originates from a study of Ad26.COV2.S vaccination and SARS-CoV-2 variants. Across the study: Enrollment placed the donor in the COV1001 Ad26.COV2.S trial arm. Once or twice, 56 days apart, Ad26.COV2.S was delivered intramuscularly.

TCRdb's copy holds only in-frame clones and misses some; the assay was immunoSEQ multiplex PCR. The sample has around 320,000 clones; more than 70% are singletons. Treatment here: roughly 20 received Ad26.COV2.S at low or high dose, single or two shots; roughly five received placebo; per-sample allocation not given. Sampling was performed 63 days after the first vaccine or placebo injection. Expression of Wuhan-strain SARS-CoV-2 spike came from the Ad26 vector that formed the vaccine. Notes on the study in general: Vaccine recipients surpassed placebo recipients in spike-specific TCR breadth.

The CDR3 extends over 16 amino acids. The sequence was obtained from a person between 18 and 65 years old who received the Ad26.COV2.S COVID-19 vaccine or a placebo. The specimen was peripheral blood, collected in a trial of Ad26.COV2.S vaccine versus placebo. The genes are TRBV21-1 and TRBJ1-1; TRBD1 reflects the table's D call only, with no check against the DNA. TRBV21-1 is deemed a pseudogene. The CDR3 spells CASSKRWGSQNTEAFF. CDR3 DNA sequence: TGTGCCAGCAGCAAAAGGTGGGGCAGCCAGAACACTGAAGCTTTCTTT.